This T cell receptor beta chain was profiled in a study of blood T cells in healthy people across ages. This clonotype was counted a few times. Then a second PCR, running roughly 7 to 11 cycles, was carried out with a sample-barcoded 5' primer and a J-beta primer mix. TCRdb re-analysed the 5' RACE reads in MiXCR, keeping a single row per CDR3 protein. The sample lists fewer than 700,000 distinct CDR3 sequences, over 40% occurring once. This TCR derives from an elderly man in good health. What was sequenced was blood.

In DNA, the CDR3 is TGCGCCAGCAGTGTAAACGGGGGGGAGACCCAGTACTTC. Protein: CASSVNGGETQYF. The chain links TRBV10-2 to TRBJ2-5; 7 nucleotides agree with TRBD2. J lost 5 bases, V lost 4 bases, and 4 bases had no gene match. Germline CDR1 WSHSY, CDR2 SAAADI. This CDR3 region has 13 residues.